This entry describes one T cell receptor (beta chain). What it binds is not known. The source of the sample is a study of identical twins. The germline V gene has CDR1 SGHTA and CDR2 FQGTGA. The CDR3 is made up of 14 amino acids. Trimming removed 5 bases at V and 5 bases at J, with 13 bases between. A single record per CDR3 protein comes from TCRdb applying MiXCR to the 5' RACE reads. Of roughly 700,000 distinct CDR3 sequences in the sample, 8.5% to 9.5% were seen once. General observations from the study: The study based its conclusions on cross-sectional statistical analysis and did not follow the same donors.

These data are also associated with another study on yellow fever vaccine responses in identical twins.

Sequenced: PBMCs. The chain combines TRBV7-3 with TRBJ2-1; no clear D. This clonotype was sampled from a woman aged 18-29 years in good health. The CDR3 coding sequence is TGTGCCAGCAGCCGCTCCTCTCTAGACAATGAGCAGTTCTTC. It is translated as CASSRSSLDNEQFF.